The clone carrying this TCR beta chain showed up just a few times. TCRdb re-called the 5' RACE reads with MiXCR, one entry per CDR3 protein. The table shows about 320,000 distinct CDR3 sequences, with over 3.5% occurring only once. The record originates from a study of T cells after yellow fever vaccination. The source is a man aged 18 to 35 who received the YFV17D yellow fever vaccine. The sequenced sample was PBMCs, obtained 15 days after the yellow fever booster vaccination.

The CDR3 loop is CASSPRDTGPYSPLHF. CDR3 sequence (DNA): TGTGCCAGCAGCCCGCGGGACACCGGGCCGTATTCACCCCTCCACTTT. The chain is built from TRBV3-1 and TRBJ1-6; D is perhaps TRBD1 (6 bases). The CDR3 runs to 16 residues. Germline CDR1 is LGHDT and CDR2 is YNNKEL (reference sequence). V gave up 4 bases and J gave up 8 bases, with 18 bases separating them.